Listed here is a single T cell receptor beta chain. The data were produced by immunoSEQ multiplex PCR, yet TCRdb's version contains in-frame clones alone and is incomplete. Of a few hundred thousand clones in the sample, roughly 90% were seen once. This sample was included in a study of blood T cell repertoires in COVID-19. As for the study in general: The analysed material was cDNA or gDNA that came from T cells, B-cell-depleted T cells, or PBMCs.

The V and J ends lost 3 bases and 4 bases, in that order; junction bases with no gene match: 3. The CDR3 consists of 15 residues. CDR1 KGHSH and CDR2 LQKENI come from the germline V gene. The rearrangement joins TRBV18 to TRBJ1-6; 7 bases fit TRBD1. This sequence originates from a woman aged 60 to 75 with COVID-19, enrolled during active disease. What was sequenced was peripheral blood. In DNA form, the CDR3 reads TGTGCCAGCTCACCTTGGGACAGTTATAATTCACCCCTCCACTTT. Its translation: CASSPWDSYNSPLHF.